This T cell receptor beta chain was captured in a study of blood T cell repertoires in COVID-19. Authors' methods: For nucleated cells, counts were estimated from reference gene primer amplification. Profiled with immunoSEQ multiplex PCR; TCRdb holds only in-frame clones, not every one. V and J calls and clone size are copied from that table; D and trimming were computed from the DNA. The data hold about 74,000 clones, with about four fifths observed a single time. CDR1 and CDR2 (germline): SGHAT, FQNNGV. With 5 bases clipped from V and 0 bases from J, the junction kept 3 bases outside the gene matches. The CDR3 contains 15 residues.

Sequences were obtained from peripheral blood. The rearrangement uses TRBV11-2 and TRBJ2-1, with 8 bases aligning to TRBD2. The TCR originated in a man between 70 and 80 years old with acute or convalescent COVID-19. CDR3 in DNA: TGTGCCAGCAGCCTTAGCGGGAACTCCTACAATGAGCAGTTCTTC. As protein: CASSLSGNSYNEQFF.